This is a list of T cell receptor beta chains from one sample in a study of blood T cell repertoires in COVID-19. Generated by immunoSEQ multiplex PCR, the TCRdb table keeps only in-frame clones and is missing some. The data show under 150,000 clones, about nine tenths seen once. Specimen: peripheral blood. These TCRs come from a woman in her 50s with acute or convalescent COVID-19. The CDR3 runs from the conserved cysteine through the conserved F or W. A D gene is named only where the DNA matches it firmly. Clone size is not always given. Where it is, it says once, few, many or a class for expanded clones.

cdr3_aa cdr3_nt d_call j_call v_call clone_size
CATSRGTGNEQYF TGTGCCACCAGCAGGGGGACAGGGAACGAGCAGTACTTC TRBD1 TRBJ2-7 TRBV15 -
CASSFGIRAPEAFF TGCGCCAGCAGCTTCGGTATCAGGGCCCCTGAAGCTTTCTTT - TRBJ1-1 TRBV5-1 -
CASSQRLAGESYEQYF TGCGCCAGCAGCCAACGCCTAGCGGGAGAATCCTACGAGCAGTACTTC TRBD2 TRBJ2-7 TRBV4-1 -
CASSLTGDEQYF TGTGCCAGCAGTTTGACAGGGGACGAGCAGTACTTC TRBD1 TRBJ2-7 TRBV6-1 -
CASTSTGGETEAFF TGCGCCAGCACCTCGACAGGGGGCGAAACTGAAGCTTTCTTT TRBD1 TRBJ1-1 TRBV4-1 -
CASSSRTGRPNTEAFF TGTGCCAGCAGTTCGAGGACAGGGAGACCTAACACTGAAGCTTTCTTT TRBD1 TRBJ1-1 TRBV2 few
CATSDGQGIQPQHF TGTGCCACCAGTGATGGACAGGGGATACAGCCCCAGCATTTT TRBD1 TRBJ1-5 TRBV24-1 few
CASSSLTSGYEQYF TGTGCCAGCAGCTCACTCACCAGCGGGTACGAGCAGTACTTC - TRBJ2-7 TRBV7-2 -
CSVRGRGDTQYF TGCAGCGTGAGGGGGCGCGGAGATACGCAGTATTTT TRBD1 TRBJ2-3 TRBV29-1 once
CASSLAGGNQPQHF TGTGCCAGCAGCTTGGCCGGGGGGAATCAGCCCCAGCATTTT - TRBJ1-5 TRBV5-5 -
CATSDPWTGGRNEQFF TGTGCCACCAGTGATCCCTGGACAGGGGGCAGGAATGAGCAGTTCTTC TRBD1 TRBJ2-1 TRBV24-1 -
CASSHTHDGGGTDTQYF TGTGCCAGCTCACACACGCACGATGGGGGGGGAACAGATACGCAGTATTTT TRBD2 TRBJ2-3 TRBV18 once